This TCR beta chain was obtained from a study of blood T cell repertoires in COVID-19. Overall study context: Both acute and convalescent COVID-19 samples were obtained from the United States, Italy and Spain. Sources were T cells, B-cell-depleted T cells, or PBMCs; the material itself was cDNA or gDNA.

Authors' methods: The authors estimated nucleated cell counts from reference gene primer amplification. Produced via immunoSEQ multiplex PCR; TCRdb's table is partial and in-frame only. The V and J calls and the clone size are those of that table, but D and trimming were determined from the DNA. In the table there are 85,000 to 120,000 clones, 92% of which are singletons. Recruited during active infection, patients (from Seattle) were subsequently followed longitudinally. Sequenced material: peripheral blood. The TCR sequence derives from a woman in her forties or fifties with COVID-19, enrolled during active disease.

The CDR3 bases are TGTGCTAGTGGTTTTATGGGACTAGCATCCAGTGGCAATGAGCAGTTCTTC. Its protein is CASGFMGLASSGNEQFF. The J gene is TRBJ2-1, the V gene TRBV12-5, with 9 bases lining up with TRBD2. Germline lookup yields CDR1 LGHNT and CDR2 FRNRAP. V trimming: 3 bases; J trimming: 6 bases; junction bases outside the gene matches: 12. The CDR3 sequence is 17 residues long.